A selection of T cell receptor beta chains follows, all from one sample in a study of T cell responses to AZD1222 COVID-19 vaccine. Clones were read by immunoSEQ multiplex PCR, and TCRdb kept only the in-frame ones, dropping some. The sample shows some 120,000 clones, about 89% of them seen only once. This sample comprised peripheral blood, obtained on day 0 of AZD1222 vaccination. The receptor source for this set is an adult in good health. Each CDR3 is given with its conserved first and last residue. A D gene is named only where the DNA matches it firmly. Expanded clones are given a class, and other clones once, few, many or no size at all.

D	size	V	J	DNA	CDR3
TRBD2	few	TRBV6-4	TRBJ2-1	TGTGCCAGCAGTGACTCCAGCGGGGGCCCCGATGAGCAGTTCTTC	CASSDSSGGPDEQFF
TRBD2	-	TRBV18	TRBJ2-7	TGTGCCAGCTCACCCTTCACTAGCGGGGACTCCTACGAGCAGTACTTC	CASSPFTSGDSYEQYF
-	-	TRBV12-3/TRBV12-4	TRBJ2-5	TGTGCCAGCAGCCCAAGAGAGACCCAGTACTTC	CASSPRETQYF
-	-	TRBV10-3	TRBJ2-5	TGTGCCATCAGTGAGATGGCCGAGACCCAGTACTTC	CAISEMAETQYF
TRBD2	-	TRBV19	TRBJ2-2	TGTGCCAGTAGTACAGGACTAGCCCGGCCCGGGGAGCTGTTTTTT	CASSTGLARPGELFF
TRBD1	-	TRBV19	TRBJ1-1	TGTGCCAGTAGTATCCCCCGGACAGGGCGTACTGAAGCTTTCTTT	CASSIPRTGRTEAFF
-	-	TRBV20-1	TRBJ1-5	TGCAGTGCTAGTGCGGGGAAAGGCAATCAGCCCCAGCATTTT	CSASAGKGNQPQHF
TRBD2	-	TRBV7-3	TRBJ2-1	TGTGCCAGCAGCCGGACTAGCGGGGCCCCTAGCTCCTACAATGAGCAGTTCTTC	CASSRTSGAPSSYNEQFF
TRBD1	-	TRBV11-2	TRBJ1-2	TGTGCCAGCAGCCCACTAACACCCCAGGGGGCAGGAGGCTACACCTTC	CASSPLTPQGAGGYTF
-	-	TRBV7-2	TRBJ1-2	TGTGCCAGCGCCACCGGGGCTAACTATGGCTACACCTTC	CASATGANYGYTF
TRBD2	-	TRBV9	TRBJ2-1	TGTGCCAGCAGCGTAGACGGGAGGACCTACAATGAGCAGTTCTTC	CASSVDGRTYNEQFF
TRBD1	-	TRBV19	TRBJ2-6	TGTGCCAGTAGTATCATGGGACAGGGGGCAGGTGGGGCCAACGTCCTGACTTTC	CASSIMGQGAGGANVLTF
-	-	TRBV4-3	TRBJ1-1	TGCGCCAGCAGCCAAGATCTACAGTCCGCCGCCTTTTTCTTT	CASSQDLQSAAFFF
-	once	TRBV19	TRBJ1-1	TGTGCCAGTAGTTGGACACCGAACACTGAAGCTTTCTTT	CASSWTPNTEAFF
-	-	TRBV7-2	TRBJ2-7	TGTGCCAGCAGCCCTCCCGGGACAAGACCCTACGAGCAGTACTTC	CASSPPGTRPYEQYF
-	once	TRBV30	TRBJ2-7	TGTGCCTGGGCCGTCCGGGTAGTAGGCGAGCAGTACTTC	CAWAVRVVGEQYF
TRBD1	-	TRBV19	TRBJ1-6	TGTGCCAGTAGTCACAGGGGACGCGGTTCACCCCTCCACTTT	CASSHRGRGSPLHF
-	-	TRBV11-2	TRBJ1-2	TGTGCCAGCAGCTTAGACAGAAACTATGGCTACACCTTC	CASSLDRNYGYTF
-	-	TRBV6-5	TRBJ1-2	TGTGCCAGCAGTCCCGAGTTCCTTGCGAACTATGGCTACACCTTC	CASSPEFLANYGYTF
-	-	TRBV10-3	TRBJ1-5	TGTGCCATCAGTGAAGGGGTGGGCAATCAGCCCCAGCATTTT	CAISEGVGNQPQHF
-	few	TRBV13	TRBJ2-2	TGTGCCAGCAGCTTAAGAGGACCGTTTAACACCGGGGAGCTGTTTTTT	CASSLRGPFNTGELFF
-	-	TRBV28	TRBJ2-7	TGTGCCAGCAGTACCGAGGGACTCTTCCACTTC	CASSTEGLFHF
-	-	TRBV21-1	TRBJ2-3	TGTGCCAGCAGCAAAAAAGGGAGAGAGGGTCCAGATACAGATACGCAGTATTTT	CASSKKGREGPDTDTQYF
-	-	TRBV2	TRBJ1-2	TGTGCCAGCAAGCGGGGGGATGGCTACACCTTC	CASKRGDGYTF
-	-	TRBV24-1	TRBJ2-3	TGTGCCACCAGTGATCAGGTGGATACGCAGTATTTT	CATSDQVDTQYF
-	-	TRBV9	TRBJ1-2	TGTGCCAGCACGTATCCAGGGACTCTCTATGGCTACACCTTC	CASTYPGTLYGYTF
-	-	TRBV18	TRBJ1-2	TGTGCCAGCTCACCAGGGGGGAGTTCGGGCTACACCTTC	CASSPGGSSGYTF
-	-	TRBV14	TRBJ2-7	TGTGCCAGCAGCCAAGTATACTACGAGCAGTACTTC	CASSQVYYEQYF
-	-	TRBV11-2	TRBJ1-3	TGTGCCAGCAGCTGGCGGGGATTAGCTGGAAACACCATATATTTT	CASSWRGLAGNTIYF
TRBD1	few	TRBV27	TRBJ2-7	TGTGCCAGCAGTTTATCGGGCAGGGGGCAAGAGCAGTACTTC	CASSLSGRGQEQYF
-	-	TRBV6-5	TRBJ1-1	TGTGCCAGCAGTTACACGCTTGGCACTGAAGCTTTCTTT	CASSYTLGTEAFF
-	-	TRBV7-8	TRBJ1-4	TGTGCCAGCAGCTTATCTGGGGTGGCTAATGAAAAACTGTTTTTT	CASSLSGVANEKLFF
TRBD1	-	TRBV6-5	TRBJ1-3	TGTGCCAGCAGGGCCGACAGGGTTGGAAACACCATATATTTT	CASRADRVGNTIYF
TRBD1	-	TRBV29-1	TRBJ1-2	TGCAGCGTTACCCCGGGACAGGGGAGCTATGGCTACACCTTC	CSVTPGQGSYGYTF
-	-	TRBV6-4	TRBJ2-7	TGTGCCAGCAGTGACCCCCGCGGGCCAACGCACGAGCAGTACTTC	CASSDPRGPTHEQYF
-	once	TRBV7-2	TRBJ1-1	TGTGCCAGCAGCTTTGTCAGACCGAGTGAAGCTTTCTTT	CASSFVRPSEAFF
-	-	TRBV6-5	TRBJ2-7	TGTGCCAGCAGTTACGATCGGGACGACCCCTACGAGCAGTACTTC	CASSYDRDDPYEQYF
-	-	TRBV6-1	TRBJ1-6	TGTGCCAGCAGTGAGGGACCGAAGACCTATAATTCACCCCTCCACTTT	CASSEGPKTYNSPLHF
-	-	TRBV21-1	TRBJ2-5	TGTGCCAGCAGCACGAGATGTGACAGTTCCCGGGAAGAGACCCAGTACTTC	CASSTRCDSSREETQYF
-	once	TRBV29-1	TRBJ1-2	TGCAGCGGTACAAGGGTTGGTGGCTACACCTTC	CSGTRVGGYTF
-	-	TRBV25-1	TRBJ2-7	TGTGCCAGCAGTGAATCTGGGAGCCCCTACGAGCAGTACTTC	CASSESGSPYEQYF
TRBD1	-	TRBV19	TRBJ1-2	TGTGCCAGTGAGGGACAGTCCTATGGGGGCTACACCTTC	CASEGQSYGGYTF
-	-	TRBV6-2/TRBV6-3	TRBJ1-1	TGTGCCAGCAGTTACAGGATGGGGAGGGCTCCCACTACCACTGAAGCTTTCTTT	CASSYRMGRAPTTTEAFF
-	-	TRBV3-1/TRBV3-2	TRBJ1-2	TGTGCCAGCAGCCAGGCGGGGTTCACTAACTATGGCTACACCTTC	CASSQAGFTNYGYTF
-	-	TRBV18	TRBJ2-5	TGTGCCAGCTCACGGGGAGAGACCCAGTACTTC	CASSRGETQYF
TRBD2	-	TRBV5-1	TRBJ2-1	TGCGCCAGCAGCTCCCGGGGGGATGAGCAGTTCTTC	CASSSRGDEQFF
TRBD1	-	TRBV5-1	TRBJ1-4	TGCGCCAGCAGCTGGGGACAGTTAGTGACTAATGAAAAACTGTTTTTT	CASSWGQLVTNEKLFF
-	few	TRBV11-2	TRBJ2-7	TGTGCCAGCAGTTTTTCGGGACCCGAGCAGTACTTC	CASSFSGPEQYF
-	-	TRBV27	TRBJ2-3	TGTGCCAGCAGTTTACGGGCCTTGGCAGCGGCAGATACGCAGTATTTT	CASSLRALAAADTQYF
-	-	TRBV5-1	TRBJ1-4	TGCGCCAGCAGCTCCACCTCAACTAATGAAAAACTGTTTTTT	CASSSTSTNEKLFF
-	-	TRBV29-1	TRBJ2-3	TGCAGCGTTGGAACCGGGGCAGATACGCAGTATTTT	CSVGTGADTQYF
TRBD2	-	TRBV24-1	TRBJ2-3	TGTGCCACCAGCGGATGGACTAGCGGGATAGATACGCAGTATTTT	CATSGWTSGIDTQYF
TRBD1	-	TRBV5-1	TRBJ1-1	TGCGCCAGCAGCTTAGGGTACAGGGGGCAGAACACTGAAGCTTTCTTT	CASSLGYRGQNTEAFF
-	-	TRBV16	TRBJ1-6	TGTGCCAGCAGCCAATCGGAGTCACCCCTCCACTTT	CASSQSESPLHF
TRBD2	-	TRBV7-9	TRBJ2-1	TGTGCCAGCAGCCCCGGGACTAGCGGGAGGGCCGATGAGCAGTTCTTC	CASSPGTSGRADEQFF
-	-	TRBV27	TRBJ2-1	TGTGCCAGCAGCGGGGGCCGCTACAATGAGCAGTTCTTC	CASSGGRYNEQFF
TRBD1	-	TRBV29-1	TRBJ1-2	TGCAGCGTTGAAGATCCCCGGGACAGGGAGAACTATGGCTACACCTTC	CSVEDPRDRENYGYTF
-	-	TRBV21-1	TRBJ1-2	TGTGCCAGCAACCCTTCGAGGGTCCGGCCACTATATGGCTACACCTTC	CASNPSRVRPLYGYTF